The rows below give T cell receptor beta chains drawn from one sample of a study of T-cell memory formation after mild COVID-19. In TCRdb, the 5' RACE reads were re-called with MiXCR into one record per CDR3 protein. The sample lists some 350,000 distinct CDR3 sequences; 10% to 15% were seen once. The material sequenced was PBMCs or a T cell subset sorted from them (not recorded which). The receptors were gathered from a young man who had mild COVID-19 (a few samples of this study predate the infection). Cell type and time point are not known. The CDR3 runs from the conserved cysteine through the conserved F or W. A D gene is named only where the DNA matches it firmly. Only part of the rows carry a size: once, few, many, or a class if the clone is expanded.

j_call	clone_size	d_call	v_call	cdr3_aa	cdr3_nt
TRBJ2-5	few	TRBD1	TRBV2	CASTRPGGRETQYF	TGTGCCAGCACCCGACCAGGGGGCAGGGAGACCCAGTACTTC
TRBJ2-7	many	NA	TRBV5-4	CASSLKGSYEQYF	TGTGCCAGCAGCTTGAAGGGTTCCTACGAGCAGTACTTC
TRBJ1-2	NA	NA	TRBV4-2	CASSQEETGGYGYTF	TGTGCCAGCAGCCAAGAAGAGACGGGCGGGTATGGCTACACCTTC
TRBJ2-1	few	NA	TRBV3-1	CASSPIGWNEQFF	TGTGCCAGCAGCCCTATCGGCTGGAATGAGCAGTTCTTC
TRBJ2-3	few	NA	TRBV23-1	CASSQRFTSTDTQYF	TGCGCCAGCAGTCAACGGTTTACTAGCACAGATACGCAGTATTTT
TRBJ1-1	many	NA	TRBV6-2/TRBV6-3	CASTIRGGVGTEAFF	TGTGCCAGCACCATACGAGGCGGCGTTGGGACTGAAGCTTTCTTT
TRBJ1-5	NA	TRBD1	TRBV15	CATSRAMTGGNQPQHF	TGTGCCACCAGCAGAGCCATGACAGGGGGCAATCAGCCCCAGCATTTT
TRBJ2-5	many	TRBD1	TRBV6-2/TRBV6-3	CASSYSIQGAYETQYF	TGTGCCAGCAGTTACTCGATACAGGGGGCGTACGAGACCCAGTACTTC
TRBJ1-2	NA	NA	TRBV6-5	CASSYSGTLILAGYTF	TGTGCCAGCAGTTACTCTGGCACACTTATCCTCGCTGGCTACACCTTC
TRBJ2-5	few	TRBD2	TRBV5-1	CASSPAGGPQETQYF	TGCGCCAGCAGCCCAGCGGGGGGGCCTCAAGAGACCCAGTACTTC
TRBJ1-2	few	NA	TRBV4-3	CASSQERAGLGGYTF	TGCGCCAGCAGCCAAGAGCGAGCGGGCCTAGGAGGCTACACCTTC
TRBJ1-5	few	NA	TRBV20-1	CSATGTFNQPQHF	TGCAGTGCCACCGGGACTTTCAATCAGCCCCAGCATTTT
TRBJ1-3	few	NA	TRBV21-1	CASVMEQGGNTIYF	TGTGCCAGCGTGATGGAACAAGGAGGAAACACCATATATTTT
TRBJ1-2	many	NA	TRBV5-1	CASSSGSYGYTF	TGCGCCAGCAGTTCCGGAAGCTATGGCTACACCTTC
TRBJ1-3	NA	NA	TRBV7-2	CASSWGLVSGNTIYF	TGTGCCAGCAGCTGGGGACTTGTCTCTGGAAACACCATATATTTT
TRBJ2-5	few	TRBD2	TRBV5-1	CASSLVPGLVRETQYF	TGCGCCAGCAGCTTGGTTCCGGGACTAGTCAGAGAGACCCAGTACTTC
TRBJ2-2	NA	NA	TRBV19	CASTLEEGNTGELFF	TGTGCCAGCACACTCGAAGAGGGGAACACCGGGGAGCTGTTTTTT
TRBJ2-1	NA	NA	TRBV20-1	CSGSRFDEQFF	TGCAGTGGGTCCAGGTTCGATGAGCAGTTCTTC
TRBJ1-2	few	NA	TRBV2	CASSVGEVYGYTF	TGTGCCAGCAGTGTGGGCGAAGTCTATGGCTACACCTTC
TRBJ2-2	NA	NA	TRBV5-1	CASTLRAGDTGELFF	TGCGCCAGCACCCTCAGAGCAGGGGACACCGGGGAGCTGTTTTTT
TRBJ1-4	few	TRBD1	TRBV2	CASRGGQGNEKLFF	TGTGCCAGCAGGGGGGGACAGGGTAATGAAAAACTGTTTTTT
TRBJ1-1	few	TRBD1	TRBV4-1	CASSQDRGRTNTEAFF	TGCGCCAGCAGCCAAGACAGGGGGAGGACGAACACTGAAGCTTTCTTT
TRBJ2-3	NA	TRBD2	TRBV11-3	CASSPRGSGDTQYF	TGTGCCAGCAGCCCCCGAGGTAGCGGGGATACGCAGTATTTT
TRBJ2-5	many	NA	TRBV5-1	CASSFFGPQETQYF	TGCGCCAGCAGCTTTTTTGGACCCCAAGAGACCCAGTACTTC
TRBJ2-2	few	NA	TRBV20-1	CSARGMGNTGELFF	TGCAGTGCTAGAGGCATGGGGAACACCGGGGAGCTGTTTTTT
TRBJ2-7	few	TRBD1	TRBV5-1	CASSGDRDGYEQYF	TGCGCCAGCAGCGGGGACAGGGACGGCTACGAGCAGTACTTC
TRBJ2-4	NA	TRBD2	TRBV4-2	CASSQEGGRAGVSSIQYF	TGTGCCAGCAGCCAAGAAGGGGGGCGAGCGGGGGTGTCTTCCATTCAGTACTTC
TRBJ2-5	few	NA	TRBV5-1	CASSRAGVKETQYF	TGCGCCAGCAGCCGCGCCGGGGTAAAAGAGACCCAGTACTTC
TRBJ2-3	NA	NA	TRBV14	CASSQASRGWGTDTQYF	TGTGCCAGCAGCCAAGCGTCGCGGGGTTGGGGCACAGATACGCAGTATTTT
TRBJ2-1	NA	NA	TRBV20-1	CSVSVGGSYNEQFF	TGCAGTGTCTCGGTGGGGGGCTCCTACAATGAGCAGTTCTTC
TRBJ2-2	NA	TRBD2	TRBV12-3/TRBV12-4	CASSLMFGGYDTGELFF	TGTGCCAGCAGTTTAATGTTCGGGGGGTATGACACCGGGGAGCTGTTTTTT
TRBJ2-1	many	TRBD1	TRBV5-1	CASSFGQGEDEQFF	TGCGCCAGCAGCTTCGGACAGGGGGAGGATGAGCAGTTCTTC
TRBJ2-7	NA	NA	TRBV5-1	CASSWGDTTYEQYF	TGCGCCAGCAGCTGGGGGGACACCACCTACGAGCAGTACTTC
TRBJ2-3	NA	TRBD2	TRBV7-9	CASSRTSGGSRDTQYF	TGTGCCAGCAGCAGGACTAGCGGGGGATCTCGAGATACGCAGTATTTT
TRBJ2-5	few	TRBD2	TRBV28	CASTKTGGEETQYF	TGTGCCAGCACCAAAACGGGGGGAGAAGAGACCCAGTACTTC
TRBJ2-7	few	NA	TRBV4-1	CASSQVPDREQYF	TGCGCCAGCAGCCAAGTTCCTGACCGGGAGCAGTACTTC
TRBJ2-3	many	TRBD2	TRBV7-3	CASSLSGGLGDTQYF	TGTGCCAGCAGCTTAAGCGGGGGGCTCGGGGATACGCAGTATTTT
TRBJ2-1	NA	TRBD2	TRBV7-6	CASQGLAREQFF	TGTGCCAGCCAAGGACTAGCACGGGAGCAGTTCTTC
TRBJ2-3	many	TRBD2	TRBV6-4	CASSVSGGATDTQYF	TGTGCCAGCAGTGTTAGCGGGGGGGCGACAGATACGCAGTATTTT
TRBJ2-2	NA	NA	TRBV5-1	CASSLGETDTGELFF	TGCGCCAGCAGCTTGGGAGAGACCGACACCGGGGAGCTGTTTTTT
TRBJ1-1	many	NA	TRBV6-5	CASTANTEAFF	TGTGCCAGCACAGCGAACACTGAAGCTTTCTTT
TRBJ2-1	NA	TRBD2	TRBV4-3	CASSHVAGGDNEQFF	TGCGCCAGCAGCCACGTAGCGGGGGGAGACAATGAGCAGTTCTTC
TRBJ2-7	few	NA	TRBV5-1	CASSYGQNYEQYF	TGCGCCAGCAGCTATGGACAGAACTACGAGCAGTACTTC
TRBJ2-7	NA	NA	TRBV5-5	CASSSRDSRTYEQYF	TGTGCCAGCAGCTCCCGGGACTCCCGAACCTACGAGCAGTACTTC